This T cell receptor beta chain was observed in a study of OX40 agonist ivuxolimab in advanced cancers. The wider study: Six ivuxolimab dose levels, 0.01 to 10 mg/kg, were given intravenously every 2 weeks.

General observations from the study: Those patients achieving a partial response at 0.1-3.0 mg/kg showed among the lowest clonal expansion.

Germline V lookup: CDR1 SGHRS, CDR2 YFSETQ. The CDR3 totals 14 residues. V was cut by 0 bases and J by 5 bases, with 11 bases left in between. Using immunoSEQ multiplex PCR, the repertoire was profiled, and TCRdb retains in-frame clones only, with some absent. The sample yields about 70,000 clones, 89% seen once. In the case of this clone: Its specificity is not known.

The chain has TRBV5-1 and TRBJ2-5, with D tentatively TRBD1 (6 bases). The sequence derives from an adult with an advanced solid tumor such as melanoma, head and neck, liver or kidney cancer. The source was CD4+ or CD8+ T cells sorted from blood, collected in a trial of the OX40 agonist ivuxolimab. The CDR3 region is CASSLAAGVETQYF. CDR3 nucleotide sequence: TGCGCCAGCAGCTTGGCGGCAGGGGTGGAGACCCAGTACTTC.